The 21 T cell receptor beta chains listed next were all sequenced from one sample in a study of vaccination effects on CD4 cells after COVID-19. The antigens these receptors bind are not known. Method: immunoSEQ multiplex PCR; TCRdb's copy keeps in-frame clones and lacks some. The table has tens of thousands of clones, 65% to 80% seen once; the top ten hold 2.4%. Investigators separated out CD4+ T cells once more than nine days of culture had passed. Two-dose vaccination with either BNT162b2 or mRNA-1273 was given to the participants. The sequencing used CD4+ T cells from PBMCs cultured without peptide, collected after COVID-19 vaccination. All receptors derive from a human donor who received a COVID-19 vaccine.

Of note for this clone: The junction and the germline gene differ at one end; a read error may be behind it. The chain is built from TRBV12-5 and TRBJ1-1; D is unresolved. The CDR3 consists of 13 residues. Germline V lookup: CDR1 LGHNT, CDR2 FRNRAP. For the CDR3, the DNA is TGTGCTAGTGGCTTGGTTTGGACCTATGAAGCTTTCTTT. Its protein is CASGLVWTYEAFF.

This chain joins TRBV29-1 and TRBJ2-7, with a possible D match to TRBD1 (5 bases). This CDR3 is 14 amino acids long. Trimming removed 8 bases from V and 2 bases from J, with 19 bases in between. The germline CDR1 and CDR2 sequences are SQVTM and ANQGSEA. CDR3 region: CSRRTTQYAYEQYV. The DNA of the CDR3 is TGCAGCCGTAGGACAACCCAGTACGCCTACGAGCAGTACGTC.

The chain employs TRBV5-1 and TRBJ2-5; D call uncertain. Germline lookup yields CDR1 SGHRS and CDR2 YFSETQ. This CDR3 has 14 residues. V gave up 4 bases and J gave up 3 bases, with 13 bases separating them. The CDR3 is CASSPSAGEETQYF. CDR3 in DNA: TGCGCCAGCAGCCCAAGCGCTGGAGAAGAGACCCAGTACTTC.

The chain recombines TRBV7-6 with TRBJ2-5; no firm D call. With 3 bases removed from V and 2 bases from J, the gap between germline ends came to 4 bases. Germline values: CDR1 SGHVS, CDR2 FNYEAQ. This CDR3 has 12 residues. The CDR3 region has the DNA TGTGCCAGCAGCTTCGGGCAAGAGACCCAGTACTTC. Translating gives CASSFGQETQYF.

This sequence joins TRBV7-8 and TRBJ2-5, with D possibly being TRBD1 (6 bases). Trimming removed 4 bases from V and 4 bases from J, with 13 bases in between. The germline gives CDR1 SGHVS, CDR2 FQNEAQ. The CDR3 contains 14 residues. The CDR3 reads CASSWGGRGETQYF. The CDR3 DNA is TGTGCCAGCAGCTGGGGTGGCAGGGGAGAGACCCAGTACTTC.

The gene calls are TRBV7-9 and TRBJ2-4; TRBD1 might be the D (6 bases). The CDR3 is 16 residues long. Germline V lookup: CDR1 SEHNR, CDR2 FQNEAQ (reference sequence). V was shortened by 5 bases and J by 0 bases, with 14 bases between the two germline ends. CDR3 coding DNA: TGTGCCAGCAGCGTCGACAGGCCTTTAGCCAAAAACATTCAGTACTTC. Translation gives CASSVDRPLAKNIQYF.

The chain links TRBV4-2 to TRBJ2-1; 9 bases agree with TRBD2. V lost 1 base to trimming and J lost 3 bases; unmatched junction nucleotides: 4. The germline V gene encodes CDR1 LGHNA and CDR2 YNFKEQ. CDR3 length: 16 residues. Written as DNA, the CDR3 is TGTGCCAGCAGCCAAGGGCGGGGGGGCTTCTACAATGAGCAGTTCTTC. It encodes CASSQGRGGFYNEQFF.

CDR3: CASSPRGGMTDTQYF. The CDR3 nucleotides read TGTGCCAGCAGCCCCCGGGGGGGAATGACAGATACGCAGTATTTT. The V and J genes are TRBV7-9 and TRBJ2-3; 8 bases map to TRBD2. The CDR3 has 15 residues. V was clipped by 5 bases and J by 3 bases; unmatched bases: 7. Germline V gene sequence: CDR1 SEHNR, CDR2 FQNEAQ (reference sequence). The full variable domain, rest sourced from reference TRBV7-9 and TRBJ2-3, is DTGVSQNPRHKITKRGQNVTFRCDPISEHNRLYWYRQTLGQGPEFLTYFQNEAQLEKSRLLSDRFSAERPKGSFSTLEIQRTEQGDSAMYLCASSPRGGMTDTQYFGPGTRLTVL.

CDR3 amino acids: CASSLIAGGSTDTQYF. The CDR3 bases are TGCGCCAGCAGCTTAATAGCGGGGGGGAGCACAGATACGCAGTATTTT. The chain combines TRBV5-1 with TRBJ2-3; the match to TRBD2 covers 11 bases. V lost 2 bases to trimming and J lost 0 bases; unmatched junction nucleotides: 2. The CDR3 extends over 16 amino acids. Germline V CDR1 and CDR2: SGHRS, YFSETQ. Complete variable domain (other parts from reference TRBV5-1 and TRBJ2-3): KAGVTQTPRYLIKTRGQQVTLSCSPISGHRSVSWYQQTPGQGLQFLFEYFSETQRNKGNFPGRFSGRQFSNSRSEMNVSTLELGDSALYLCASSLIAGGSTDTQYFGPGTRLTVL.

The chain employs TRBV28 and TRBJ2-7, with TRBD1 identical over 7 bases. Trimming cost V 6 bases and J 2 bases; bases outside gene matches: 7. This CDR3 spans 14 amino acids. The germline V gene encodes CDR1 MDHEN and CDR2 SYDVKM. The DNA for the CDR3 is TGTGCCAGCAGGACCCCGGGACAGACCTACGAGCAGTACGTC. This codes for CASRTPGQTYEQYV.

There are a few counts of this clone. V and J are TRBV2 and TRBJ1-6, with D possibly TRBD1 on 5 matching bases. The germline CDR1 and CDR2 sequences are SNHLY and FYNNEI. Trimming removed 1 base from V and 8 bases from J, with 15 bases in between. The CDR3 totals 16 residues. As DNA, the CDR3 is TGTGCCAGCAGTGAAGTTGGAACAGGCACCTATTCACCCCTCCACTTT. Its protein product is CASSEVGTGTYSPLHF.

This clone showed up just once. The CDR3 DNA is TGTGCCAGCAGCCCGGGAGGGTCAAGTGACCGCCGCACCTTC. Amino acids: CASSPGGSSDRRTF. The rearrangement uses TRBV6-5 and TRBJ1-2; the D is unclear. Germline V gene sequence: CDR1 MNHEY, CDR2 SVGAGI. V was shortened by 6 bases and J by 13 bases, with 24 bases between the two germline ends. The length of the CDR3 is 14 residues.

The V gene is TRBV28, the J gene TRBJ1-1; 9 bases align to TRBD1. V lost 7 bases to trimming and J lost 3 bases; unmatched junction nucleotides: 12. Per germline, CDR1 MDHEN and CDR2 SYDVKM. The CDR3 spans 16 residues. The CDR3 coding sequence is TGTGCCAGCATCATCGGACAGGGGTGGGGGGACACTGAAGCTTTCTTT. The encoded protein is CASIIGQGWGDTEAFF.

This clone appeared a few times. The V call is TRBV18, the J call TRBJ1-1; possibly TRBD1 for D (5 bases). V was pared by 3 bases and J by 6 bases, with 17 bases between. The CDR3 is 15 amino acids. Germline assignment: CDR1 KGHSH and CDR2 LQKENI. The CDR3 loop is CASSPQQGSSAEAFF. The CDR3 DNA sequence: TGTGCCAGCTCACCGCAGCAGGGAAGTAGCGCTGAAGCTTTCTTT.

This chain uses TRBV7-2 with TRBJ2-1; 8 bases line up with TRBD2. Germline assignment: CDR1 SGHTA and CDR2 FQGNSA. The V segment lost 5 bases and the J segment 8 bases; nucleotides outside the gene matches: 11. CDR3 size: 15 residues. The CDR3 reads CASSQGRGAYDEQFF. The CDR3 DNA reads as TGTGCCAGCAGCCAAGGGCGGGGGGCTTACGATGAGCAGTTCTTC.

This clone was picked up one time. The chain uses TRBV7-2 and TRBJ2-1; the match to TRBD2 covers 11 bases. CDR3 size: 16 residues. After removal of 2 bases from V and 5 bases from J, the junction contained 5 bases not matched to a gene. Germline CDR1 reads SGHTA; CDR2 reads FQGNSA. CDR3 in amino acids: CASSLMLAGGNNEQFF. The CDR3 region has the DNA TGTGCCAGCAGCTTAATGCTAGCGGGGGGTAACAATGAGCAGTTCTTC.

This clone has only a few counts. This chain joins TRBV7-9 and TRBJ2-7, with D uncertain. Germline V gene sequence: CDR1 SEHNR, CDR2 FQNEAQ (reference sequence). The CDR3 is 14 amino acids. The ends were cut back, 3 bases at V and 7 bases at J, with 16 bases in the middle. The CDR3 sequence: CASSFVRPREEQYV. The CDR3 region has the DNA TGTGCCAGCAGCTTTGTGAGACCGCGTGAGGAGCAGTACGTC.

The chain is built from TRBV3-1 (or the pseudogene TRBV3-2) and TRBJ1-4; D remains unclear. V lost 3 bases and J lost 0, with 8 bases in between. CDR1 and CDR2 from the germline V gene are LGHDT and YNNKEL (reference sequence). The CDR3 runs 15 residues. The CDR3 loop reads CASSQNIATNEKLFF. The CDR3 region has the DNA TGTGCCAGCAGCCAGAACATTGCAACTAATGAAAAACTGTTTTTT.

The CDR3, as DNA: TGTGCCAGCAGTGAACTCTACCCGAGCTCTGGAAACACCATATATTTT. This gives the protein CASSELYPSSGNTIYF. The rearrangement uses TRBV6-1 and TRBJ1-3; D remains unclear. The CDR3 covers 16 residues. From germline, CDR1 is MNHNS and CDR2 SASEGT. Trimming cost V 2 bases and J 0 bases, with 11 bases left between them.

This clone showed up just once. The V gene is TRBV7-3, the J gene TRBJ2-3; D is ambiguous. The CDR3 sequence is 13 residues long. Germline lookup yields CDR1 SGHTA and CDR2 FQGTGA. V dropped 5 bases and J dropped 2 bases, with 8 bases sitting between them. CDR3 DNA: TGTGCCAGCAGCCCCTACAACACAGATACGCAGTATTTT. Its protein is CASSPYNTDTQYF.

The rearrangement joins TRBV24-1 to TRBJ1-5; tentative D call: TRBD1 (6 bases). The CDR3 length is 15 residues. Germline-derived CDR1 and CDR2 are KGHDR and SFDVKD. The V and J ends lost 5 bases and 3 bases respectively, with 13 bases between them. CDR3 region: CATSAGGPVNQPQHF. Written as DNA, the CDR3 is TGTGCCACCAGTGCGGGGGGGCCGGTCAATCAGCCCCAGCATTTT.